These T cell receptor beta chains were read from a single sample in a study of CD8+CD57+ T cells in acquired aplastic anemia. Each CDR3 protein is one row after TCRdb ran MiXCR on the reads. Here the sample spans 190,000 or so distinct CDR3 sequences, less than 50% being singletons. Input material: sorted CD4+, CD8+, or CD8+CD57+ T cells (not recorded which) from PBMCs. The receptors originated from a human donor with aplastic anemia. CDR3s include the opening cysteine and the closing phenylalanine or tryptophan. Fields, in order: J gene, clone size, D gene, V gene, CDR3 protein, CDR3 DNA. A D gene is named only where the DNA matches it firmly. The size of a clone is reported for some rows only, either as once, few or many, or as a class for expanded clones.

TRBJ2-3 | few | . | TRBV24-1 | CATSDWRLTDTQYF | TGTGCCACCAGTGATTGGAGACTCACAGATACGCAGTATTTT
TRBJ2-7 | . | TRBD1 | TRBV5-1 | CASSLRQGVREQYF | TGCGCCAGCAGCTTGCGGCAGGGGGTGAGAGAGCAGTACTTC
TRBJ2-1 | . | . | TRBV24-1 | CATSGYTSRDEQFF | TGTGCCACCAGTGGTTATACTAGTAGGGATGAGCAGTTCTTC
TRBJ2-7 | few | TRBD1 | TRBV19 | CASTSAQGAEQYF | TGTGCCAGTACAAGCGCGCAGGGGGCCGAGCAGTACTTC
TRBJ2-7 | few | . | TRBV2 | CASRPLTRHSYEQYF | TGTGCCAGCAGACCCCTGACACGCCACTCCTACGAGCAGTACTTC
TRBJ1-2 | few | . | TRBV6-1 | CASREGPSNYGYTF | TGTGCCAGCAGGGAGGGACCTTCCAATTATGGCTACACCTTC
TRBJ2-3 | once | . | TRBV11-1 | CASSSIRGTTDTQYF | TGTGCCAGCAGCTCTATCAGAGGAACCACAGATACGCAGTATTTT
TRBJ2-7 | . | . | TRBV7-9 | CASRGDLREQYF | TGTGCCAGCAGAGGGGATTTGAGGGAGCAGTACTTC
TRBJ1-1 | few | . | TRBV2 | CASTPFGAEAFF | TGTGCCAGCACCCCATTCGGGGCTGAAGCTTTCTTT
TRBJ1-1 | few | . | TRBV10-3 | CATRSGANTEAFF | TGTGCCACCCGCTCGGGAGCGAACACTGAAGCTTTCTTT
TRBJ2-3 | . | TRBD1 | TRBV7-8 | CASSLTGADTQYF | TGTGCCAGCAGCTTAACAGGGGCAGATACGCAGTATTTT
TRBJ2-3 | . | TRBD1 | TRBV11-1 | CASSFRGRNTDTQYF | TGTGCCAGCAGTTTCAGGGGGCGAAACACAGATACGCAGTATTTT
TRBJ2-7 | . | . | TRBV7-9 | CASSSVSSERYF | TGTGCCAGCAGCTCGGTCTCCTCCGAGCGGTACTTC
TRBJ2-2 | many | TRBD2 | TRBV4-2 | CASSPPGLAANTGELFF | TGTGCCAGCAGCCCACCGGGACTAGCCGCGAACACCGGGGAGCTGTTTTTT
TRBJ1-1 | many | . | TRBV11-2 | CASSLRPSGRMNTEAFF | TGTGCCAGCAGCTTACGTCCGTCAGGACGGATGAACACTGAAGCTTTCTTT
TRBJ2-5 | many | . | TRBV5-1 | CASSLVTGRQETQYF | TGCGCCAGCAGCTTGGTAACAGGCCGCCAAGAGACCCAGTACTTC
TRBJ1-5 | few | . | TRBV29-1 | CSVVMPGTNQPQHF | TGCAGCGTTGTAATGCCCGGGACCAATCAGCCCCAGCATTTT
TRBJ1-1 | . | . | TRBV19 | CASSSHPEATEAFF | TGTGCCAGTAGTAGTCACCCCGAGGCCACTGAAGCTTTCTTT